Listed below are T cell receptor beta chains from one sample, sequenced in a study of identical twins. TCRdb fed the 5' RACE reads into MiXCR, producing one record per CDR3 protein. The sample has 1.5 million to 2 million distinct CDR3 sequences; more than 30% are singletons. Source material: cord blood. These receptors were taken from a newborn girl in good health. CDR3s include the opening cysteine and the closing phenylalanine or tryptophan. D genes are given only for firm matches. Some rows mark clone size as missing; the rest say once, few, many or name a class of expanded clone.

v_call	d_call	j_call	clone_size	cdr3_nt	cdr3_aa
TRBV7-2	-	TRBJ1-2	many	TGTGCCAGCAGCTCCTGGACAGTTAATGGCTACACCTTC	CASSSWTVNGYTF
TRBV21-1	-	TRBJ2-3	-	-	CASSKPRVAGGTDTQYF
TRBV15	-	TRBJ2-7	many	TGTGCCACCAGCAGAGGCAGGGGTTACGAGCAGTACTTC	CATSRGRGYEQYF
TRBV7-2	TRBD1	TRBJ1-5	-	TGTGCCAGCGGACAGGGTATTCATCAGCCCCAGCATTTT	CASGQGIHQPQHF
TRBV5-1	-	TRBJ1-6	few	TGCGCCAGCAGCCCCCAACAGGGTGTTAAGAATTCACCCCTCCACTTT	CASSPQQGVKNSPLHF
TRBV28	TRBD2	TRBJ2-3	few	TGTGCCAGCACCCATGGGACTAGCAAGAGAGATACGCAGTATTTT	CASTHGTSKRDTQYF
TRBV20-1	-	TRBJ2-3	-	TGCAGTGCCTACGTCAGCACAGATACGCAGTATTTT	CSAYVSTDTQYF
TRBV20-1	TRBD2	TRBJ2-1	few	TGCAGTGCTACGCCAAAACTAGCGTATTGGGGCAATGAGCAGTTCTTC	CSATPKLAYWGNEQFF
TRBV20-1	-	TRBJ2-7	-	TGCAGTGCTAGAGATAGGGCAGTGAGCTCCTACGAGCAGTACTTC	CSARDRAVSSYEQYF
TRBV4-1	-	TRBJ2-1	-	TGCGCCAGCAGCCAAGATCCCCGTCGGGGCAGCTCCTACAATGAGCAGTTCTTC	CASSQDPRRGSSYNEQFF
TRBV28	-	TRBJ1-5	-	TGTGCCAGCAGCCTTGAACAGGCTTATCAGCCCCAGCATTTT	CASSLEQAYQPQHF
TRBV28	TRBD2	TRBJ2-7	-	TGTGCCAGCAGTTCCCCTATAGCGGGAGGGCCTCATGAGCAGTACTTC	CASSSPIAGGPHEQYF
TRBV6-6	-	TRBJ2-7	-	TGTGCCTGTGCGGGGCCAATTTACGAGCAGTACTTC	CACAGPIYEQYF
TRBV10-2	-	TRBJ2-3	-	TGCGCCAGCAAAGCGGATCCCACAGATACGCAGTATTTT	CASKADPTDTQYF
TRBV7-2	-	TRBJ2-2	-	TGTGCCAGCAGCCTGGGGACTCAGAACACCGGGGAGCTGTTTTTT	CASSLGTQNTGELFF
TRBV5-1	TRBD1	TRBJ1-2	few	TGCGCCAGCAGCTTGGCCCCCGGACAGGGGGCTAACTATGGCTACACCTTC	CASSLAPGQGANYGYTF
TRBV5-4	-	TRBJ2-1	-	TGTGCCAGCAGCGGAATAGGGGGTGGTGAGCAGTTCTTC	CASSGIGGGEQFF
TRBV20-1	-	TRBJ1-2	-	TGCAGTGCTAGTGTCGGGACGGATGGCTACATCTTC	CSASVGTDGYIF
TRBV27	TRBD1	TRBJ1-1	few	TGTGCCAGCAGTTCCTCCGGGCCAGGGGGAGCTTTCTTT	CASSSSGPGGAFF
TRBV10-3	-	TRBJ2-7	-	TGTGCCATCAGGCGGGAAAAGCAGGGCGAGCAGTACTTC	CAIRREKQGEQYF
TRBV6-1	-	TRBJ1-2	-	TGTGCCAGCAGTGGAAGGGAATACACCTTC	CASSGREYTF
TRBV29-1	TRBD1	TRBJ1-2	-	TGCAGCGTTCTAGGACAGGTCGCTAACTATGGCTACACCTTC	CSVLGQVANYGYTF
TRBV20-1	TRBD1	TRBJ2-5	few	TGCAGTTCGTACAGGGGGCAGGTGACCCAGTACTTC	CSSYRGQVTQYF
TRBV4-1	-	TRBJ1-1	-	TGCGCCAGCCGAAGGGTGAAAGAATACTTGGAAACTGAAGCTTTCTTT	CASRRVKEYLETEAFF
TRBV4-2	TRBD1	TRBJ1-4	many	TGTGCCAGCAGCCAGCCGGGACAGCAAAATGAAAAACTGTTTTTT	CASSQPGQQNEKLFF
TRBV10-3	-	TRBJ2-1	-	TGTGCCACACTTGGACAGGGAGGGGGGATCTACAATGAGCAGTTCTTC	CATLGQGGGIYNEQFF
TRBV20-1	-	TRBJ2-5	-	TGCAGTGCTAGAGACTCCAACCTGGGTGAGCAGTACTTC	CSARDSNLGEQYF
TRBV21-1	-	TRBJ1-1	-	TGTGCCAGCAGCAAAGAGGGACAGGGGGCCGACACTGAAGCTTTCTTT	CASSKEGQGADTEAFF
TRBV11-2	-	TRBJ2-2	-	TGTGCCAGCGGATACATTATCACCGGGGAGCTGTTTTTT	CASGYIITGELFF
TRBV29-1	-	TRBJ2-7	few	TGCAGCGTTGACGTTCGGGGTTCCGGGTACGAGCAGTACTTC	CSVDVRGSGYEQYF
TRBV20-1	-	TRBJ1-2	-	TGCAGTGCTAGCCTACAGCCATACTATGGCTACACCTTC	CSASLQPYYGYTF
TRBV24-1	-	TRBJ2-1	-	TGTGCCACCAGTCCTCGGGGGTACAATGAGCAGTTCTTC	CATSPRGYNEQFF
TRBV7-2	-	TRBJ1-5	-	TGTGCCAGCAGCTTAGCGCCCGGGCGAGTCAATCAGCCCCAGCATTTT	CASSLAPGRVNQPQHF
TRBV27	-	TRBJ2-7	few	TGTGCCAGCAGCCGTTCAGCCCGGACAGTGTACGAGCAGTACTTC	CASSRSARTVYEQYF
TRBV3-1	TRBD1	TRBJ1-2	few	TGTGCCAGCAGCCTGTACACAGGGGGTAACTATGGCTACACCTTC	CASSLYTGGNYGYTF
TRBV5-5	-	TRBJ2-1	-	TGTGCCAGCAGCTTCCGGACAGCGAGCAATGAGCAGTTCTTC	CASSFRTASNEQFF
TRBV4-2	-	TRBJ2-1	-	TGTGCCAGCAGCCAAGGCGACCGGGACTGGACTACCAATGAGCAGTTCTTC	CASSQGDRDWTTNEQFF
TRBV20-1	TRBD2	TRBJ2-3	-	TGCAGTGCTAGAGTCCCAGGACTAGCGGGGGGATCAGATACGCAGTATTTT	CSARVPGLAGGSDTQYF
TRBV11-3	-	TRBJ2-3	few	TGTGCCAGCAGCTTAGGGGCAGGGACTACAGATACGCAGTATTTT	CASSLGAGTTDTQYF
TRBV5-1	TRBD1	TRBJ1-2	-	TGCGCCAGCAGCGGACAGGGGAGGCACTATGGCTACACCTTC	CASSGQGRHYGYTF
TRBV6-6	-	TRBJ2-3	-	TGTGCCAGCAGTTACTCGAGAGGGCCCAGGGGCACAGATACGCAGTATTTT	CASSYSRGPRGTDTQYF
TRBV21-1	-	TRBJ2-1	-	TGTGCCAGCAAGCACAGGGACAATGAGCAGTTCTTC	CASKHRDNEQFF
TRBV14	TRBD1	TRBJ2-7	-	TGTGCCAGCAGCCCGCCTCCGGGACAGGGTTTCTACAAGCAGTACTTC	CASSPPPGQGFYKQYF
TRBV11-2	-	TRBJ1-2	few	TGTGCCAGCAGCTTAGATAGCCCGGCTAGGGGCTACACCTTC	CASSLDSPARGYTF
TRBV27	TRBD2	TRBJ2-3	-	TGTGCCAGCAGTTTAGTAGCCGGGACTAGCGGGAGTTCCGATACGCAGTATTTT	CASSLVAGTSGSSDTQYF
TRBV6-2/TRBV6-3	-	TRBJ1-1	few	TGTGCCAGCAGCAGGGGTCGACAGAAAGAAGCTTTCTTT	CASSRGRQKEAFF
TRBV27	-	TRBJ2-7	few	TGTGCCAGCAGTTTACGAGGCAGCCCGAGCTCCTACGAGCAGTACTTC	CASSLRGSPSSYEQYF
TRBV20-1	TRBD1	TRBJ1-2	once	TGCAGTGCTAGAAGATCCGGGACAGGGAGCTATGGCTACACCTTC	CSARRSGTGSYGYTF
TRBV12-3/TRBV12-4	TRBD2	TRBJ2-5	-	TGTGCCAGCAACCCCGAGGGAGGGAACCAAGAGACCCAGTACTTC	CASNPEGGNQETQYF
TRBV9	TRBD2	TRBJ2-1	few	TGTGCCAGCAGCGTAGCTCTGACTAGCGGGAGCAATGAGCAGTTCTTC	CASSVALTSGSNEQFF
TRBV9	-	TRBJ2-1	-	TGTGCCAGCAGCGCAACGGGGACTGCAAACAATGGGCAGTTCTTC	CASSATGTANNGQFF
TRBV6-1	-	TRBJ2-7	-	TGTGCCAGCAGTGAAGCGAGGGCGCTTTACGAGCAGTACTTC	CASSEARALYEQYF
TRBV9	-	TRBJ2-7	few	TGTGCCAGCAGCGTAGATGGGGGGGCCAACGAGCAGTACTTC	CASSVDGGANEQYF
TRBV4-2	-	TRBJ2-7	few	TGTGCCAGCAGCCAAAAGCGAGACTCCTACAATGAGCAGTACTTC	CASSQKRDSYNEQYF
TRBV28	TRBD1	TRBJ2-6	few	TGTGCCAGCAGTTCATTTGTACAGGGGGCTGGGGCCAACGTCCTGACTTTC	CASSSFVQGAGANVLTF